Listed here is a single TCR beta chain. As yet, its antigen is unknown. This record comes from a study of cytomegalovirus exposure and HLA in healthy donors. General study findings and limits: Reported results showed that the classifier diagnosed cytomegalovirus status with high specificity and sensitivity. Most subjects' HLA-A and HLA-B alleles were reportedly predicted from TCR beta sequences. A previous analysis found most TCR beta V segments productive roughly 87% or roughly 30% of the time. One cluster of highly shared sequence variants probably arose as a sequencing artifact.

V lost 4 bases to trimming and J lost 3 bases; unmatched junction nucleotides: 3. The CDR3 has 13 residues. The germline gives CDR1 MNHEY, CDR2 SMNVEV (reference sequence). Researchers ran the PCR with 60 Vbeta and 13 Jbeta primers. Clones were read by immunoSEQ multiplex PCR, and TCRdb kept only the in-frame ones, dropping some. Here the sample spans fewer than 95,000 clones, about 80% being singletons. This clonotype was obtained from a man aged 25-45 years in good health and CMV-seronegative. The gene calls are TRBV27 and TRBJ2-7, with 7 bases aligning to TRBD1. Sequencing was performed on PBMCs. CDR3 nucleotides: TGTGCCAGCAGTTCTGCAGGGGGCTACGAGCAGTACTTC. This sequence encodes CASSSAGGYEQYF.